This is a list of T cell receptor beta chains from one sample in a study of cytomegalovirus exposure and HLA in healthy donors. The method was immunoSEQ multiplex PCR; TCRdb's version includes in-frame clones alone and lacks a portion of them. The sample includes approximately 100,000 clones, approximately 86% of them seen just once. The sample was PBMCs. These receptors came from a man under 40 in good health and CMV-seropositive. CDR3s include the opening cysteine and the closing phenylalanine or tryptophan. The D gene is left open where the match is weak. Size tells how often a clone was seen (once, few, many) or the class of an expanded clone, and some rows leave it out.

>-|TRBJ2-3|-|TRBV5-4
CASSLNREVTDTQYF
TGTGCCAGCAGCTTGAACAGGGAAGTAACGGATACGCAGTATTTT
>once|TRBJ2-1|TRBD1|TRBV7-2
CASSLVWDSYYNEQFF
TGTGCCAGCAGCTTAGTTTGGGACAGCTACTACAATGAGCAGTTCTTC
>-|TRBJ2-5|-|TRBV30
CAWSRGNRFSKTQYF
TGTGCCTGGAGTCGCGGAAACCGTTTTAGTAAGACCCAGTACTTC
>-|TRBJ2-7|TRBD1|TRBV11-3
CASSKGQGESYEQYF
TGTGCCAGCAGCAAAGGACAGGGGGAGTCTTACGAGCAGTACTTC
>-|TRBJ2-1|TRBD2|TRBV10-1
CASSELGSSGSGEQFF
TGCGCCAGCAGTGAGTTAGGTTCTAGCGGGAGTGGTGAGCAGTTCTTC
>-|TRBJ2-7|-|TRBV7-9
CASSSSGSVEQYF
TGTGCCAGCAGCTCCTCGGGGTCGGTCGAGCAGTACTTC
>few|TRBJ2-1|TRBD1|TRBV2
CASSASGTVLSGEQFF
TGTGCCAGCAGTGCTTCTGGGACAGTGCTCTCGGGGGAGCAGTTCTTC
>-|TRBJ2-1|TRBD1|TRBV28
CASSLGTGALSEQFF
TGTGCCAGCAGTTTAGGGACAGGGGCACTTAGTGAGCAGTTCTTC
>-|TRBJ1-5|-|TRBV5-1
CASSLDGDSNQPQHF
TGCGCCAGCAGCTTGGACGGGGATAGCAATCAGCCCCAGCATTTT
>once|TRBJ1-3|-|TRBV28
CASTPIDIATSGNTIYF
TGTGCCAGCACCCCGATCGACATCGCGACCTCTGGAAACACCATATATTTT
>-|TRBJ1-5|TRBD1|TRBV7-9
CASSLGQGDQPQHF
TGTGCCAGCAGCTTAGGACAGGGGGATCAGCCCCAGCATTTT
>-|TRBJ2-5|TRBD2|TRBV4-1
CASSQDPGGPGETQYF
TGCGCCAGCAGCCAAGATCCGGGAGGGCCGGGTGAGACCCAGTACTTC
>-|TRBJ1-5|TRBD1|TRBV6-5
CASSYTGQGSNQPQHF
TGTGCCAGCAGTTACACCGGACAGGGAAGCAATCAGCCCCAGCATTTT
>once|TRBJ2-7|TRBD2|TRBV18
CASSSSGRYEQYF
TGTGCCAGCTCATCTAGCGGGAGGTACGAGCAGTACTTC
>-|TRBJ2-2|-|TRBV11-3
CASSLEWGAGELFF
TGTGCCAGCAGCTTAGAGTGGGGAGCCGGGGAGCTGTTTTTT
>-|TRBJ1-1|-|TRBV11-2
CASSLISRGNTEAFF
TGTGCCAGCAGCTTAATCTCGCGGGGGAACACTGAAGCTTTCTTT
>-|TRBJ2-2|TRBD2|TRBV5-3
CARSLLAGGPVDTGELFF
TGTGCCAGAAGCTTGTTAGCGGGAGGGCCGGTGGACACCGGGGAGCTGTTTTTT
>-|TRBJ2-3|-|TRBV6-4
CASSATHRVTDTQYF
TGTGCCAGCAGTGCGACCCACAGGGTTACAGATACGCAGTATTTT
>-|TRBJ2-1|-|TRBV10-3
CAISVGQLFSYNEQFF
TGTGCCATCAGTGTTGGACAGCTCTTCTCCTACAATGAGCAGTTCTTC
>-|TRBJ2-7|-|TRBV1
CTSSPVDSYEQYF
TGCACCAGCAGCCCCGTGGACAGCTACGAGCAGTACTTC
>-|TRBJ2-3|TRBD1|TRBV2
CASRDRTDTQYF
TGTGCCAGCAGGGACAGGACAGATACGCAGTATTTT
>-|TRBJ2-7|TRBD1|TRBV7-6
CASSLDRGLSYEQYF
TGTGCCAGCAGCCTCGACAGGGGGCTCTCCTACGAGCAGTACTTC
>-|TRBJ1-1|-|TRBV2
CASSFTTGIEAFF
TGTGCCAGCAGTTTTACCACAGGGATAGAAGCTTTCTTT
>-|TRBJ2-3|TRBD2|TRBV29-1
CSVVESGSGDTQYF
TGCAGCGTTGTAGAGAGCGGGAGTGGAGATACGCAGTATTTT
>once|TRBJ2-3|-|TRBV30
CAWSVQFGTQYF
TGTGCCTGGAGTGTACAATTTGGTACGCAGTATTTT
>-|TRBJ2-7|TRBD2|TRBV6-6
CASSYSTSGSYEQYF
TGTGCCAGCAGTTACTCGACTAGCGGGAGCTACGAGCAGTACTTC
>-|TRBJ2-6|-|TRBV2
CASTLSGANVLTF
TGTGCCAGCACCCTCTCTGGGGCCAACGTCCTGACTTTC
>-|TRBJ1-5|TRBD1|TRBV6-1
CASSGTGGYNQPQHF
TGTGCCAGCAGTGGGACAGGGGGCTACAATCAGCCCCAGCATTTT
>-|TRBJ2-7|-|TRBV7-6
CASSLEGGGYEQYF
TGTGCCAGCAGCTTAGAAGGCGGCGGGTACGAGCAGTACTTC
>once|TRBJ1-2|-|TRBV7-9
CASSLTKQSPYGYTF
TGTGCCAGCAGCTTAACGAAACAGAGCCCCTATGGCTACACCTTC
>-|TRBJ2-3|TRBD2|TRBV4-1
CASSLGREALFSNTDTQYF
TGCGCCAGCAGCCTGGGACGGGAGGCCCTTTTTTCCAACACAGATACGCAGTATTTT
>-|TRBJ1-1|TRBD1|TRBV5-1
CASSQGTGNTEAFF
TGCGCCAGCAGCCAGGGGACAGGGAACACTGAAGCTTTCTTT
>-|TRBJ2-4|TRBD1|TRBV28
CATRQGENIQYF
TGTGCCACCCGACAGGGTGAAAACATTCAGTACTTC